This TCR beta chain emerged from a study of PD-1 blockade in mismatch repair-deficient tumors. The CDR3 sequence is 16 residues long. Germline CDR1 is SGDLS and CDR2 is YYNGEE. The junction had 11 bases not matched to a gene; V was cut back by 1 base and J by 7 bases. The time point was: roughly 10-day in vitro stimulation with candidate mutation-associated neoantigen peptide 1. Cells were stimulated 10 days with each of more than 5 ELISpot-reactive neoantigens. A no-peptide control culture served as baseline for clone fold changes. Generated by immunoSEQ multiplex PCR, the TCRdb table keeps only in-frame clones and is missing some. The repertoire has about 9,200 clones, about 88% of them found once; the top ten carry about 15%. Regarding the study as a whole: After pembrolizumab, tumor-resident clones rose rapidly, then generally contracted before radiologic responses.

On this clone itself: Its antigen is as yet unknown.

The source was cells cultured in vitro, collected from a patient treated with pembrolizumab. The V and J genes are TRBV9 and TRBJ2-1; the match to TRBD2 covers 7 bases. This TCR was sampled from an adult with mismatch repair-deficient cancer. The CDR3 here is CASSVPMRELGNEQFF. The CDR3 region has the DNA TGTGCCAGCAGCGTACCCATGCGGGAGCTAGGAAATGAGCAGTTCTTC. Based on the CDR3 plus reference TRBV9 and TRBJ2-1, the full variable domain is DSGVTQTPKHLITATGQRVTLRCSPRSGDLSVYWYQQSLDQGLQFLIQYYNGEERAKGNILERFSAQQFPDLHSELNLSSLELGDSALYFCASSVPMRELGNEQFFGPGTRLTVL.